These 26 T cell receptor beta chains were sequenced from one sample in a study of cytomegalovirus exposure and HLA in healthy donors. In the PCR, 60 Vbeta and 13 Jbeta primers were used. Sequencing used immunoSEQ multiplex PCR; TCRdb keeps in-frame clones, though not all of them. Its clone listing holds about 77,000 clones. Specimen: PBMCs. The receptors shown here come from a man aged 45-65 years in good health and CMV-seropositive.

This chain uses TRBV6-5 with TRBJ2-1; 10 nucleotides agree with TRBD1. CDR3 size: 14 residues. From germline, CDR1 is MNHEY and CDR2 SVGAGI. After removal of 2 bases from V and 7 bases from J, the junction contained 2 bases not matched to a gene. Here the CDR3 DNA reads TGTGCCAGCAGTTACGGGGACAGGGGTAATGAGCAGTTCTTC. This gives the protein CASSYGDRGNEQFF.

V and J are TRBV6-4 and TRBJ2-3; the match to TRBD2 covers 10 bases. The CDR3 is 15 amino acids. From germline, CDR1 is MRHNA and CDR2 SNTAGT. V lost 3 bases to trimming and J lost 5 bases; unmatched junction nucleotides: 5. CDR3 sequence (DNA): TGTGCCAGCAGTGAAAGCGGGGGGGAAGGAGATACGCAGTATTTT. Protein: CASSESGGEGDTQYF.

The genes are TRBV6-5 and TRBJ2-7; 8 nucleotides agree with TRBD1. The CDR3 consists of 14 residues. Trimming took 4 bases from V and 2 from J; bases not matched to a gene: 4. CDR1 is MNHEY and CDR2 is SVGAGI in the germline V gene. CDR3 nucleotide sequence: TGTGCCAGCAGTTCTGGACAGGGAGCCTACGAGCAGTACGTC. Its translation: CASSSGQGAYEQYV.

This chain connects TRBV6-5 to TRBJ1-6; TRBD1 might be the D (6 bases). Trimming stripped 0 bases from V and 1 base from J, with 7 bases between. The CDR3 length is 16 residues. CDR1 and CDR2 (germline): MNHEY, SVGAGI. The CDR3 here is CASSYSQGSYNSPLHF. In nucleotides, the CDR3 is TGTGCCAGCAGTTACTCACAGGGATCCTATAATTCACCCCTCCACTTT.

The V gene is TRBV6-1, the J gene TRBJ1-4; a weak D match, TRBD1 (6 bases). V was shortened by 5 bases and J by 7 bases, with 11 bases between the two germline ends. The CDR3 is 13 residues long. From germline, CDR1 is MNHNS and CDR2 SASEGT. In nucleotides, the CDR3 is TGTGCCAGCAGTATAGGGGGGGCTGAAAAACTGTTTTTT. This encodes CASSIGGAEKLFF.

CDR3 in amino acids: CASSLYGTGVVGTEAFF. The CDR3 DNA sequence: TGCGCCAGCAGCTTGTATGGGACAGGGGTCGTGGGGACTGAAGCTTTCTTT. V and J are TRBV5-1 and TRBJ1-1, with 10 bases aligning to TRBD1. Unmatched junction bases numbered 11, after V lost 1 base and J lost 5 bases. CDR1 and CDR2 (germline): SGHRS, YFSETQ. CDR3 length equals 17 residues.

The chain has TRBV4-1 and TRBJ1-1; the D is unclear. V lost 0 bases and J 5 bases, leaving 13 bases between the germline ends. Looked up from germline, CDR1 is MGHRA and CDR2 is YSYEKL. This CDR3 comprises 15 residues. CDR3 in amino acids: CASSQEAMRVTEAFF. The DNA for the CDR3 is TGCGCCAGCAGCCAAGAGGCAATGAGGGTGACTGAAGCTTTCTTT.

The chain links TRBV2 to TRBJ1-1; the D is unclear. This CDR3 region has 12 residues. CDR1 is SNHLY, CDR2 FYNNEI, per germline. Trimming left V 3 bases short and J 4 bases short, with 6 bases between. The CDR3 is CASSERITEAFF. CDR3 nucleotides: TGTGCCAGCAGTGAGCGAATCACTGAAGCTTTCTTT.

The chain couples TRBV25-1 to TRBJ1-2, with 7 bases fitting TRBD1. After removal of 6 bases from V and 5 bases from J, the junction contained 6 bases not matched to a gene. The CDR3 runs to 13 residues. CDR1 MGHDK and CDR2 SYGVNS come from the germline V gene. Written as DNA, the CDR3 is TGTGCCAGCAGCCCAGGGGGGAGATATGGCTACACCTTC. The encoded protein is CASSPGGRYGYTF.

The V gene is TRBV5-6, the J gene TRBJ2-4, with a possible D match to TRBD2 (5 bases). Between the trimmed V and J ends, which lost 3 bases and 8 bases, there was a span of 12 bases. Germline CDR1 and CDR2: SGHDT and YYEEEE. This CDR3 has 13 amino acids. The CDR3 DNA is TGTGCCAGCAGCTGGAGCCCGAGGGACATTCAGTACTTC. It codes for CASSWSPRDIQYF.

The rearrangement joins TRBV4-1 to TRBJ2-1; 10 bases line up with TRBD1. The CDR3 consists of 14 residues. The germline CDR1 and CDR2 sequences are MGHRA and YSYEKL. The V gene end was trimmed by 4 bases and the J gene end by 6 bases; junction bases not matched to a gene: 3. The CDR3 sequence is CASSPGQGINEQFF. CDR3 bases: TGCGCCAGCAGCCCGGGACAGGGGATCAATGAGCAGTTCTTC.

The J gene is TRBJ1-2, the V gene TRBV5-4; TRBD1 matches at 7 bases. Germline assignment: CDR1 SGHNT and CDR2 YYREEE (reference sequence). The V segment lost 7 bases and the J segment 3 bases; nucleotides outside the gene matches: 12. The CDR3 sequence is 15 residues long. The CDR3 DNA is TGTGCCAGCCGCCCGAGTAGGGGGCAAGACTATGGCTACACCTTC. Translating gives CASRPSRGQDYGYTF.

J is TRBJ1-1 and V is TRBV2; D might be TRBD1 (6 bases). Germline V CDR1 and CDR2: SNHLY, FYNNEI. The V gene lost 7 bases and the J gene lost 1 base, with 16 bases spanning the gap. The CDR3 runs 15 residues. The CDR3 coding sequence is TGTGCCAGCAAAAATAGGGACAAGGCGAACACTGAAGCTTTCTTT. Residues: CASKNRDKANTEAFF.

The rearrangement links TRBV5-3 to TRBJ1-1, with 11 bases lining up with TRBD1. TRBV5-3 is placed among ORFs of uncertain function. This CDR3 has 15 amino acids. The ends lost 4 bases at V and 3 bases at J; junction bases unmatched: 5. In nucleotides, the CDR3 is TGTGCCAGAAGCCGGGGACAGGGGGAGGACACTGAAGCTTTCTTT. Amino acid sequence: CARSRGQGEDTEAFF.

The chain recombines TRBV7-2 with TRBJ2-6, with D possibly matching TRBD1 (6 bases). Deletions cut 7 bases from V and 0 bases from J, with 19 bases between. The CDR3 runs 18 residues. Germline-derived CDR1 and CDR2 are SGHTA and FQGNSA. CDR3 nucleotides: TGTGCCAGCAACCTTATAGGGACATTGAGCTCTGGGGCCAACGTCCTGACTTTC. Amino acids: CASNLIGTLSSGANVLTF.

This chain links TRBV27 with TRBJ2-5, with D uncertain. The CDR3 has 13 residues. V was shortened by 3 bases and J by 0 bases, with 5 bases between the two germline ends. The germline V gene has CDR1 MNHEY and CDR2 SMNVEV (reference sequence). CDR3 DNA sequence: TGTGCCAGCAGTTTCCAGTACCAAGAGACCCAGTACTTC. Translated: CASSFQYQETQYF.

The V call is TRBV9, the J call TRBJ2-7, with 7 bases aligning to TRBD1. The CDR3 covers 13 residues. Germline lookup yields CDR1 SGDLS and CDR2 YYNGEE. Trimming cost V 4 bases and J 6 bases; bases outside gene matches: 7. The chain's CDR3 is CASSFRGHGEQYF. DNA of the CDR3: TGTGCCAGCAGCTTTAGGGGGCATGGCGAGCAGTACTTC.

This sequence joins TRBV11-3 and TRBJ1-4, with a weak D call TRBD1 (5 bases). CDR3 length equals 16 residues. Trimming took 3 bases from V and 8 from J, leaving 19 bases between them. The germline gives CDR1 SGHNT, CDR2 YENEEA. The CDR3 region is CASSLWCWRGREKLFF. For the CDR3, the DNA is TGTGCCAGCAGCTTGTGGTGTTGGAGGGGCCGAGAAAAACTGTTTTTT. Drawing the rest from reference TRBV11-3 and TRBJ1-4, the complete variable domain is EAGVVQSPRYKIIEKKQPVAFWCNPISGHNTLYWYLQNLGQGPELLIRYENEEAVDDSQLPKDRFSAERLKGVDSTLKIQPAELGDSAVYLCASSLWCWRGREKLFFGSGTQLSVL.

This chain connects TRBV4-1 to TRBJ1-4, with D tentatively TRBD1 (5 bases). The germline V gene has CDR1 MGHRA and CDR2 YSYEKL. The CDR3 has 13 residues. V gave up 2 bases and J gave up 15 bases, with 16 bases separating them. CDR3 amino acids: CASSQLTGGMVFF. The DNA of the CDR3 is TGCGCCAGCAGCCAACTTACAGGAGGGATGGTGTTTTTT.

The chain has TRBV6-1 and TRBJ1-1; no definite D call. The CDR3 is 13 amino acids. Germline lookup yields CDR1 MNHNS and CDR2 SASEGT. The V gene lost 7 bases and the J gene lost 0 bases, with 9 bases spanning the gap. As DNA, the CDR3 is TGTGCCAGCACCCGGGGTGTGAACACTGAAGCTTTCTTT. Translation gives CASTRGVNTEAFF.

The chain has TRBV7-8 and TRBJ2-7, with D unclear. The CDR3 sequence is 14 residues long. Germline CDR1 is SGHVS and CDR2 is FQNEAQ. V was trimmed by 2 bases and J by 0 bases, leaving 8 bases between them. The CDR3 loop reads CASSLRSSSYEQYF. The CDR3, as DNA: TGTGCCAGCAGCTTAAGGAGCTCCTCCTACGAGCAGTACTTC.

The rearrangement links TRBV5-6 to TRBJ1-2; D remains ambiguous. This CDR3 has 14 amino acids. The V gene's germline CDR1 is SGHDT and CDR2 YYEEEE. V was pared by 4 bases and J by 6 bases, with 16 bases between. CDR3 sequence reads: CASSSAGPTHGYTF. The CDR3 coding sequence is TGTGCCAGCAGCAGTGCTGGCCCGACTCATGGCTACACCTTC.

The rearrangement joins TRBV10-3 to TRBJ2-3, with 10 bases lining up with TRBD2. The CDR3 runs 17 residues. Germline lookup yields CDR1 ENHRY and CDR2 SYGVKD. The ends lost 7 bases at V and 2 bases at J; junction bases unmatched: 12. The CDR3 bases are TGTGCCATCAAGCCCCACGTACTAGCGGGGTTCACAGATACGCAGTATTTT. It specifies CAIKPHVLAGFTDTQYF.

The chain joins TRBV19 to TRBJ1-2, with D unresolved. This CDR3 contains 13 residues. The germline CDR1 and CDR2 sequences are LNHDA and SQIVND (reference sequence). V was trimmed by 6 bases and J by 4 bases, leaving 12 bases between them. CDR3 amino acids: CASSPGLPYGYTF. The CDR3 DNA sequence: TGTGCCAGTAGCCCAGGACTACCCTATGGCTACACCTTC.

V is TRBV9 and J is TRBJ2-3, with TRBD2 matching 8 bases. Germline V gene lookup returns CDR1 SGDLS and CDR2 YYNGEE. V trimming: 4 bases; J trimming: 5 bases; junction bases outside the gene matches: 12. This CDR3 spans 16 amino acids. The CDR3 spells CASSQRVAGPLDTQYF. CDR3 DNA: TGTGCCAGCAGCCAAAGGGTAGCGGGGCCGTTAGATACGCAGTATTTT.

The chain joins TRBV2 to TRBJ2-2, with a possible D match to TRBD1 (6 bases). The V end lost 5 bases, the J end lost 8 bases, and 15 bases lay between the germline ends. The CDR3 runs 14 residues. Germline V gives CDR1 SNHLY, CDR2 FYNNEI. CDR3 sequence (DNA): TGTGCCAGCAGTATACAGGGCAAGGAGGGGGAGCTGTTTTTT. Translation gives CASSIQGKEGELFF.